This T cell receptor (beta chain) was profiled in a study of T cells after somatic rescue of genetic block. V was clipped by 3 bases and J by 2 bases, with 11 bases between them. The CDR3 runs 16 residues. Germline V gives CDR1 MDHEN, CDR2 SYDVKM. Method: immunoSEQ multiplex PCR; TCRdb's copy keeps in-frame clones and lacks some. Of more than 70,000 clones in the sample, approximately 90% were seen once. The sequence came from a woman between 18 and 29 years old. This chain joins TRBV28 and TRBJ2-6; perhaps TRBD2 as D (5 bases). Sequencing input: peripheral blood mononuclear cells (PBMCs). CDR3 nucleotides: TGTGCCAGCAGTTTGATACTAGGGACTGGGGCCAACGTCCTGACTTTC. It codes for CASSLILGTGANVLTF.